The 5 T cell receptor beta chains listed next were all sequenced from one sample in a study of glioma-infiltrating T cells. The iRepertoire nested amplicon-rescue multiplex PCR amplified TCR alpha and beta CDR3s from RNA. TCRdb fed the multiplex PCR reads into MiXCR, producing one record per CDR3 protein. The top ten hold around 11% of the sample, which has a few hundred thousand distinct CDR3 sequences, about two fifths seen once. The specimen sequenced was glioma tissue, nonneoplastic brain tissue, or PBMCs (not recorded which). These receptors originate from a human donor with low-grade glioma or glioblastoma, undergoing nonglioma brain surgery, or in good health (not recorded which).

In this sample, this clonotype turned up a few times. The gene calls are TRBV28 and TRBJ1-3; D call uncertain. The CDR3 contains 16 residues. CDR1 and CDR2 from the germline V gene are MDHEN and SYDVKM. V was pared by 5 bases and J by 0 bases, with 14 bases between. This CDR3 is CASSPGPPNSGNTIYF. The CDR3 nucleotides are TGTGCCAGCAGTCCCGGACCGCCTAACTCTGGAAACACCATATATTTT. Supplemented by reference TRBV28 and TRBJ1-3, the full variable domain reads DVKVTQSSRYLVKRTGEKVFLECVQDMDHENMFWYRQDPGLGLRLIYFSYDVKMKEKGDIPEGYSVSREKKERFSLILESASTNQTSMYLCASSPGPPNSGNTIYFGEGSWLTVV.

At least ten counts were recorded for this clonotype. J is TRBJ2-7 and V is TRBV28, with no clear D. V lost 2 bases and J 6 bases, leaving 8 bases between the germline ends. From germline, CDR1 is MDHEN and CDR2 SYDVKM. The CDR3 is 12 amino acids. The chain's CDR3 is CASSLLFGEQYF. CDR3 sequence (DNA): TGTGCCAGCAGTTTACTTTTCGGCGAGCAGTACTTC.

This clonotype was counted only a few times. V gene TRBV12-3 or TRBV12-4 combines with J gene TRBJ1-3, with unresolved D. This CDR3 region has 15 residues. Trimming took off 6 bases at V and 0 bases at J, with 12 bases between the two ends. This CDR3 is CASSPGLNSGNTIYF. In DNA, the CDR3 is TGTGCCAGCAGCCCTGGACTGAACTCTGGAAACACCATATATTTT.

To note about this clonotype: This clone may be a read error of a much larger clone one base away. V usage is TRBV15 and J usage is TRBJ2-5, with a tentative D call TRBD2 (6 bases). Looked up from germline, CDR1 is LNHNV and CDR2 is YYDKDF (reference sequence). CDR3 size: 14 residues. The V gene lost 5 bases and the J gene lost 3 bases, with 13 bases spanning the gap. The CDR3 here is CATSGGPAKETQYF. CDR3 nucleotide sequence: TGTGCCACCAGCGGAGGGCCAGCCAAAGAGACCCAGTACTTC.

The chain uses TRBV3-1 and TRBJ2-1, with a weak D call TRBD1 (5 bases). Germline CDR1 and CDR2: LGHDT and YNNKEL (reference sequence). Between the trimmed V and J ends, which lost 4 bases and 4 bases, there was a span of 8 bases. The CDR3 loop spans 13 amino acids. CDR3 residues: CASSPGAYNEQFF. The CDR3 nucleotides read TGTGCCAGCAGCCCTGGGGCGTACAATGAGCAGTTCTTC.